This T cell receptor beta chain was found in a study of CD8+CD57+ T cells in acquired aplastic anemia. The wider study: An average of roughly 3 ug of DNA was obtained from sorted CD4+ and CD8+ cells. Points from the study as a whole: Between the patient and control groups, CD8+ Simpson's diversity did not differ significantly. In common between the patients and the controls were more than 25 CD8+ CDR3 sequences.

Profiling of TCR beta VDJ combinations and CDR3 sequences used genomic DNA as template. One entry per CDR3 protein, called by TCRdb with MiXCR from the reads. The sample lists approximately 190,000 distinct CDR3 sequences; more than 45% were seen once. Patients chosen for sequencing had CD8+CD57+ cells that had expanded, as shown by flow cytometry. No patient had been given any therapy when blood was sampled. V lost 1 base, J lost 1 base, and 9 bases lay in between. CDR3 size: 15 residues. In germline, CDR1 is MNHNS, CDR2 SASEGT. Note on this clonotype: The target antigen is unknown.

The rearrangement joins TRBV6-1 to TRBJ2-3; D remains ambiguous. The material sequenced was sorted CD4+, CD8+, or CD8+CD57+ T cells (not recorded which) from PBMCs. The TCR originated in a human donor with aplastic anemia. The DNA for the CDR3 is TGTGCCAGCAGTGAAGTCCGGCTCCGCACAGATACGCAGTATTTT. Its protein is CASSEVRLRTDTQYF.